This T cell receptor beta chain was captured by sequencing in a study of T cell responses to AZD1222 COVID-19 vaccine. Study findings and constraints: Clonal diversity was possibly underestimated, and the donors were mostly white British, with more females. At baseline, just a handful of AZD1222 recipients tested seropositive.

Notes on this clone: The antigen is unknown.

Clones were read by immunoSEQ multiplex PCR, and TCRdb kept only the in-frame ones, dropping some. The data show over 110,000 clones, less than 95% seen once. The source was peripheral blood, collected on day 0 of AZD1222 vaccination. This receptor was obtained from an adult in good health.

CDR3 in DNA: TGTGCCAGTAGTATGGTGGACAGGGGCAGTGTAGCTGAAGCTTTCTTT. This translates into CASSMVDRGSVAEAFF. The chain combines TRBV19 with TRBJ1-1; 9 bases line up with TRBD1. J lost 6 bases, V lost 3 bases, and 11 bases had no gene match. This CDR3 comprises 16 residues. The V gene's germline CDR1 is LNHDA and CDR2 SQIVND (reference sequence).